These 19 T cell receptor beta chains were all obtained from the same sample, sequenced in a study of cytomegalovirus exposure and HLA in healthy donors. A multiplex PCR was run with 60 Vbeta primers and 13 Jbeta primers. TCRdb's copy holds only in-frame clones and misses some; the assay was immunoSEQ multiplex PCR. The table has some 200,000 clones, over 75% seen once. The specimen sequenced was PBMCs. Source of these receptors: a boy aged 2-9 years in good health and CMV-seronegative.

This chain joins TRBV25-1 and TRBJ2-1, with D tentatively TRBD2 (5 bases). The CDR3 is 12 amino acids. CDR1 and CDR2 (germline): MGHDK, SYGVNS. Trimming removed 7 bases at V and 7 bases at J, with 11 bases between. The CDR3: CASTLAGNEQFF. DNA of the CDR3: TGTGCCAGCACCCTAGCTGGGAATGAGCAGTTCTTC.

This clone was recorded a few times. The chain uses TRBV25-1 and TRBJ1-5; 9 positions agree with TRBD1. Unmatched junction bases numbered 4, after V lost 8 bases and J lost 5 bases. The CDR3 length is 13 residues. Germline V gene data show CDR1 as MGHDK and CDR2 as SYGVNS. Here the CDR3 DNA reads TGTGCCAGCGAGGGACAGGGAGATCAGCCCCAGCATTTT. Its protein product is CASEGQGDQPQHF.

V gene TRBV7-2 combines with J gene TRBJ1-1; 8 bases align to TRBD1. This CDR3 has 14 residues. V was clipped by 2 bases and J by 3 bases; unmatched bases: 2. The V gene's germline CDR1 is SGHTA and CDR2 FQGNSA. The CDR3 loop reads CASSLSGGYTEAFF. Here the CDR3 DNA reads TGTGCCAGCAGCTTATCAGGGGGCTACACTGAAGCTTTCTTT.

V usage is TRBV19 and J usage is TRBJ1-6; the D gene is possibly TRBD1 (6 bases). The V gene's germline CDR1 is LNHDA and CDR2 SQIVND (reference sequence). This CDR3 is 14 amino acids long. The V end lost 5 bases, the J end lost 7 bases, and 12 bases lay between the germline ends. CDR3 DNA: TGTGCCAGTAGTGCCGGGACACGGAATTCACCCCTCCACTTT. Protein sequence: CASSAGTRNSPLHF.

The J gene is TRBJ2-1, the V gene TRBV19, with D unclear. V lost 2 bases and J 5 bases, leaving 10 bases between the germline ends. Germline V gene data show CDR1 as LNHDA and CDR2 as SQIVND (reference sequence). The CDR3 spans 14 residues. The CDR3, as DNA: TGTGCCAGTAGTATACTCTCTGGCAACAATGAGCAGTTCTTC. Translating gives CASSILSGNNEQFF.

V and J are TRBV5-1 and TRBJ1-6; no firm D call. From germline, CDR1 is SGHRS and CDR2 YFSETQ. This CDR3 contains 16 residues. V lost 6 bases and J lost 0, with 13 bases in between. CDR3 DNA sequence: TGCGCCAGCATTCGAAAATCCAGCTCCTATAATTCACCCCTCCACTTT. Its protein is CASIRKSSSYNSPLHF.

This chain's CDR3 is CASSLIQASSSEQYF. In DNA, the CDR3 is TGTGCCAGCAGCTTGATACAGGCCTCTTCAAGCGAGCAGTACTTC. The genes are TRBV5-6 and TRBJ2-7; perhaps TRBD1 as D (5 bases). The CDR3 has 15 amino acids. The germline V gene encodes CDR1 SGHDT and CDR2 YYEEEE. Trimming shortened V by 1 base and J by 6 bases, and 17 bases separated the two germline ends.

J is TRBJ2-3 and V is TRBV11-3; D unresolved. V lost 0 bases, J lost 4 bases, and 5 bases lay in between. The CDR3 consists of 13 residues. CDR1 and CDR2 (germline): SGHNT, YENEEA. CDR3 sequence: CASSLDLADTQYF. As DNA, the CDR3 is TGTGCCAGCAGCTTAGATCTAGCAGATACGCAGTATTTT. The whole variable domain, filled in from reference TRBV11-3 and TRBJ2-3, reads EAGVVQSPRYKIIEKKQPVAFWCNPISGHNTLYWYLQNLGQGPELLIRYENEEAVDDSQLPKDRFSAERLKGVDSTLKIQPAELGDSAVYLCASSLDLADTQYFGPGTRLTVL.

This chain joins TRBV19 and TRBJ1-2; 8 bases line up with TRBD1. Germline CDR1 and CDR2: LNHDA and SQIVND (reference sequence). Trimming at V came to 0 bases and at J to 7 bases, leaving 13 bases not matched to a gene. CDR3 size: 17 residues. The CDR3 loop is CASSIDLGTGWDIGYTF. In DNA form, the CDR3 reads TGTGCCAGTAGTATAGATCTAGGGACAGGTTGGGATATTGGCTACACCTTC.

J is TRBJ1-2 and V is TRBV5-4, with D possibly being TRBD1 (5 bases). Germline V gives CDR1 SGHNT, CDR2 YYREEE (reference sequence). Trimming took off 7 bases at V and 4 bases at J, with 17 bases between the two ends. The CDR3 is made up of 14 amino acids. CDR3 DNA: TGTGCCAGCCGGCCCAGTAGGGGCGGCTATGGCTACACCTTC. Amino acids: CASRPSRGGYGYTF.

V usage is TRBV6-5 and J usage is TRBJ1-1; maybe TRBD1 (6 bases). The CDR3 consists of 15 residues. The germline V gene encodes CDR1 MNHEY and CDR2 SVGAGI. Trimming took 1 base from V and 0 from J, leaving 9 bases between them. For the CDR3, the DNA is TGTGCCAGCAGTTACTACAGGGCCTTGAACACTGAAGCTTTCTTT. Its translation is CASSYYRALNTEAFF.

This chain connects TRBV30 to TRBJ1-1; D may be TRBD1 (6 bases). The germline V gene encodes CDR1 GTSNPN and CDR2 SVGIG (reference sequence). Trimming removed 5 bases at V and 4 bases at J, with 14 bases between. The CDR3 runs to 13 residues. The CDR3 bases are TGTGCCTGGGAGACAGGCAGGTCCACTGAAGCTTTCTTT. It translates to CAWETGRSTEAFF.

This clone has a single count. J is TRBJ2-7 and V is TRBV29-1, with D perhaps matching TRBD2 (5 bases). The V end lost 5 bases, the J end lost 0 bases, and 11 bases lay between the germline ends. The V gene's germline CDR1 is SQVTM and CDR2 ANQGSEA. The CDR3 totals 13 residues. In nucleotides, the CDR3 is TGCAGCGTTAACAGCGGCCTCTCCTACGAGCAGTACTTC. Translation gives CSVNSGLSYEQYF.

The genes are TRBV9 and TRBJ1-3; D ambiguous. The germline CDR1 and CDR2 sequences are SGDLS and YYNGEE. V lost 4 bases to trimming and J lost 7 bases, with 21 bases between them. The CDR3 sequence is 16 residues long. CDR3 sequence: CASSPLLSSGGNTIYF. The CDR3, as DNA: TGTGCCAGCAGCCCATTACTAAGCAGTGGCGGGAACACCATATATTTT.

The rearrangement links TRBV5-1 to TRBJ2-5; 7 bases align to TRBD2. Germline assignment: CDR1 SGHRS and CDR2 YFSETQ. The CDR3 runs to 14 residues. V dropped 4 bases and J dropped 1; count of bases not matched to a gene: 4. CDR3 residues: CASSLAEPQETQYF. The CDR3 region has the DNA TGCGCCAGCAGCCTAGCGGAGCCCCAAGAGACCCAGTACTTC. Full variable domain (rest looked up from reference TRBV5-1 and TRBJ2-5): KAGVTQTPRYLIKTRGQQVTLSCSPISGHRSVSWYQQTPGQGLQFLFEYFSETQRNKGNFPGRFSGRQFSNSRSEMNVSTLELGDSALYLCASSLAEPQETQYFGPGTRLLVL.

The rearrangement uses TRBV7-6 and TRBJ2-5; 9 positions match TRBD2. The J call could be wrong; TRBJ2-7 is a better fit for the DNA end. Germline assignment: CDR1 SGHVS and CDR2 FNYEAQ. The CDR3 is made up of 16 amino acids. CDR3 amino acids: CASSPGGGGVPYEQYF. CDR3 DNA sequence: TGTGCCAGCAGCCCGGGGGGCGGGGGGGTTCCCTACGAGCAGTACTTC.

The chain carries TRBV19 and TRBJ1-5; TRBD1 aligns across 7 bases. The CDR3 runs 16 residues. Trimming cost V 1 base and J 5 bases; bases outside gene matches: 8. The germline V gene encodes CDR1 LNHDA and CDR2 SQIVND (reference sequence). In DNA form, the CDR3 reads TGTGCCAGTAGTATAGCGAGGACAGGCCTATATCAGCCCCAGCATTTT. As protein: CASSIARTGLYQPQHF.

The chain is built from TRBV7-8 and TRBJ2-5, with TRBD1 identical over 9 bases. V trimming: 5 bases; J trimming: 4 bases; junction bases outside the gene matches: 11. This CDR3 is 16 amino acids long. Germline assignment: CDR1 SGHVS and CDR2 FQNEAQ. CDR3 in DNA: TGTGCCAGCAGCAAACATCGGACAGGGGTTCGAGAGACCCAGTACTTC. Its protein product is CASSKHRTGVRETQYF.

Comments on this clone: Other nucleotide sequences in the sample specify the same CDR3. The rearrangement joins TRBV5-1 to TRBJ2-7, with 10 bases lining up with TRBD1. Per the germline V gene, CDR1 is SGHRS and CDR2 is YFSETQ. The V and J ends lost 0 bases and 1 base, in that order; junction bases with no gene match: 7. The CDR3 sequence is 17 residues long. CDR3 sequence (DNA): TGCGCCAGCAGCTTGGAGGGACAGGGGCGTTTATCCTACGAGCAGTACTTC. Translated: CASSLEGQGRLSYEQYF. The full variable domain, its missing parts supplied by reference TRBV5-1 and TRBJ2-7, is KAGVTQTPRYLIKTRGQQVTLSCSPISGHRSVSWYQQTPGQGLQFLFEYFSETQRNKGNFPGRFSGRQFSNSRSEMNVSTLELGDSALYLCASSLEGQGRLSYEQYFGPGTRLTVT.